This section outlines one TCR beta chain sequence together with its context. The repertoire was sequenced with immunoSEQ multiplex PCR; TCRdb's copy has only in-frame clones and lacks some. The table has more than 50,000 clones, about nine tenths seen once. The sample originates from a study of PD-1 blockade in mismatch repair-deficient tumors. The CDR3 extends over 14 amino acids. CDR1 and CDR2 (germline): SGHAT, FQNNGV. V dropped 4 bases and J dropped 0; count of bases not matched to a gene: 3. Every patient had mismatch repair deficiency by PCR or immunohistochemistry. Sequencing used peripheral blood, obtained 52 weeks after starting pembrolizumab. The rearrangement joins TRBV11-2 to TRBJ2-7, with 7 bases fitting TRBD2. This sequence was found in an adult with mismatch repair-deficient cancer. CDR3: CASSSGGSSYEQYF. The CDR3 DNA reads TGTGCCAGCAGCTCCGGGGGGAGCTCCTACGAGCAGTACTTC.